This T cell receptor beta chain was recorded in a study of T cell clonotyping in hematopoietic cell transplantation. This clone showed up just a few times. Its antigen is unidentified. Sequenced by immunoSEQ multiplex PCR; TCRdb stores in-frame clones only, minus some. The sample lists around 4,200 clones, 60% to 80% occurring once. Findings of the study overall: Graft donor and pretransplant recipient Inverse Simpson Index values predicted broader posttransplant TCR diversity.

The sequence was collected from a male patient aged 55 to 69 who had an allogeneic stem cell transplant, so the T cells may come from the graft donor. Some clones in this sample may be carry-over from other donors' samples. This specimen consisted of PBMCs, obtained 100 days after allogeneic stem cell transplant.

The chain's CDR3 is CASSTGFNEQYF. CDR3 DNA sequence: TGTGCCAGCAGTACGGGGTTCAACGAGCAGTACTTC. The chain joins TRBV6-5 to TRBJ2-7; D possibly corresponds to TRBD2 (5 bases). Germline assignment: CDR1 MNHEY and CDR2 SVGAGI. Trimming cost V 5 bases and J 5 bases, with 10 bases left between them. The CDR3 sequence is 12 residues long.